This TCR beta chain was recovered during a study of T cells in localized non-small cell lung cancer. Study-wide results and caveats: Of the tissues analyzed, uninvolved adjacent lung showed maximal T cell clonality, greater than tumor. The appearance of a median approximately 57 of the top 100 tumor clones was seen in adjacent lung.

The CDR3 extends over 17 amino acids. A remark on this clone: What it binds is not known.

The method was immunoSEQ multiplex PCR; TCRdb's version includes in-frame clones alone and lacks a portion of them. The sample shows 1,500 to 2,000 clones, roughly a quarter of them seen only once. This sequence was found in a female donor older than 55 with stage II squamous cell lung carcinoma. V is TRBV1 and J is TRBJ2-7; TRBD2, the D gene given by the table, was not confirmed from the DNA. TRBV1 is flagged as a pseudogene. The sample in question was lung tumor tissue, obtained before any cancer treatment. CDR3 sequence (DNA): TGCACCAGCAGCCAATCTAGCGGGAGGGTAAGCTCCTACGAGCAGTACTTC. This encodes CTSSQSSGRVSSYEQYF.